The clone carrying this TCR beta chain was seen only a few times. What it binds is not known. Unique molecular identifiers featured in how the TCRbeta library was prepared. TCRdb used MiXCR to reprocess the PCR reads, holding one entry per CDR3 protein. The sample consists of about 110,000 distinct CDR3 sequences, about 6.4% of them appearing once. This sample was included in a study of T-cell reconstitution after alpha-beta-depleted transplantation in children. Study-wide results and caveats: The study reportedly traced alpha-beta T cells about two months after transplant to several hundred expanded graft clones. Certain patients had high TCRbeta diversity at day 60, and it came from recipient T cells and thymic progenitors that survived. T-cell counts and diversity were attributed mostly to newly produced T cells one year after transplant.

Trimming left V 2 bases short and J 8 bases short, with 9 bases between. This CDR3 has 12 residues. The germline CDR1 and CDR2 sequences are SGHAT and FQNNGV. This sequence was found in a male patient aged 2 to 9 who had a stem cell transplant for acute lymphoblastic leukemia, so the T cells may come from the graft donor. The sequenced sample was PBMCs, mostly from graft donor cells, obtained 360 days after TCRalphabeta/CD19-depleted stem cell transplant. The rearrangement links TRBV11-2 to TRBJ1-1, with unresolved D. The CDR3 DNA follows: TGTGCCAGCAGCTTACGAGGGAAGGAAGCTTTCTTT. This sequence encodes CASSLRGKEAFF.